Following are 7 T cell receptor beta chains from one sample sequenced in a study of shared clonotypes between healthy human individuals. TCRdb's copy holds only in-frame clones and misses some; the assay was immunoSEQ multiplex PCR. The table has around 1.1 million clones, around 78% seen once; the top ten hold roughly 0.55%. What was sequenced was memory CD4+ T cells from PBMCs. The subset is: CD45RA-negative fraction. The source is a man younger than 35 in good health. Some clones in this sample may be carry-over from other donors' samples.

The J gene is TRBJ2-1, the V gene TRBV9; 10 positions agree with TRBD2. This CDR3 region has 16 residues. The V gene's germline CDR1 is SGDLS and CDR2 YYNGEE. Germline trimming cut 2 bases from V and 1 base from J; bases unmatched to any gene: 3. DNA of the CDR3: TGTGCCAGCAGCGTGCTGGGACTAGCGTCCTACAATGAGCAGTTCTTC. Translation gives CASSVLGLASYNEQFF.

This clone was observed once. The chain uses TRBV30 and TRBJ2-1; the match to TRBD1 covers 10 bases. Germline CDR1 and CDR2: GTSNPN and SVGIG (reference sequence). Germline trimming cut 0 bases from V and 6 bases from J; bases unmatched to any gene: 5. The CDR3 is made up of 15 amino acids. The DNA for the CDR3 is TGTGCCTGGAGTGTCGGGACAGGGGACTTCAATGAGCAGTTCTTC. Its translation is CAWSVGTGDFNEQFF.

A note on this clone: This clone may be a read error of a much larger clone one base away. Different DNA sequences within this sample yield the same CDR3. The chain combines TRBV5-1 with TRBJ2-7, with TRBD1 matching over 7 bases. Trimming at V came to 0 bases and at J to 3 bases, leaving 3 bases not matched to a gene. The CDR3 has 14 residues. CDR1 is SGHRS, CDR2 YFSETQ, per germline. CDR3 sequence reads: CASSLGQGYYEQYF. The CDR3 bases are TGCGCCAGCAGCTTGGGACAGGGATACTACGAGCAGTACTTC.

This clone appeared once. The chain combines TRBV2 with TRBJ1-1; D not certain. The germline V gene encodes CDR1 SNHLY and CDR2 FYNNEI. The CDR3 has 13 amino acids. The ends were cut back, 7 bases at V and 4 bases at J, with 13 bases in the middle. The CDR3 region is CASTPRRGTEAFF. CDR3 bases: TGTGCCAGCACGCCCCGTCGGGGCACTGAAGCTTTCTTT.

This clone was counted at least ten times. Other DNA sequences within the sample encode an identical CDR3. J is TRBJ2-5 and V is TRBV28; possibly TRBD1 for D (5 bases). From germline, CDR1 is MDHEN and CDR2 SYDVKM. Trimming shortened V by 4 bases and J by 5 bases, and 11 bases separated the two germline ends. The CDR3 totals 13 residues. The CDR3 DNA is TGTGCCAGCAGTTCTCCAGGGCGGGAGACCCAGTACTTC. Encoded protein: CASSSPGRETQYF. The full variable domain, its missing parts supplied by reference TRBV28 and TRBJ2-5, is DVKVTQSSRYLVKRTGEKVFLECVQDMDHENMFWYRQDPGLGLRLIYFSYDVKMKEKGDIPEGYSVSREKKERFSLILESASTNQTSMYLCASSSPGRETQYFGPGTRLLVL.

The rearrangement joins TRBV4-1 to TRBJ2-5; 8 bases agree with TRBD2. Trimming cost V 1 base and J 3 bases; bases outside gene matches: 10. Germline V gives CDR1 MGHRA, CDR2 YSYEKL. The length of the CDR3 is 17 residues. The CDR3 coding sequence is TGCGCCAGCAGCCAAGGCCGTAGCGGGACTACCAAAGAGACCCAGTACTTC. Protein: CASSQGRSGTTKETQYF.

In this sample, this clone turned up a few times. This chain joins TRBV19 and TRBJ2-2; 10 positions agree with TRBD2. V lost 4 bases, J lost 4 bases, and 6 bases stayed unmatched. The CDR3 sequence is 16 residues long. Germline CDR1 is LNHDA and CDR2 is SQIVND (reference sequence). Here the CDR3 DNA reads TGTGCCAGTAGTACACGGACTAGCGGAATCACCGGGGAGCTGTTTTTT. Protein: CASSTRTSGITGELFF.